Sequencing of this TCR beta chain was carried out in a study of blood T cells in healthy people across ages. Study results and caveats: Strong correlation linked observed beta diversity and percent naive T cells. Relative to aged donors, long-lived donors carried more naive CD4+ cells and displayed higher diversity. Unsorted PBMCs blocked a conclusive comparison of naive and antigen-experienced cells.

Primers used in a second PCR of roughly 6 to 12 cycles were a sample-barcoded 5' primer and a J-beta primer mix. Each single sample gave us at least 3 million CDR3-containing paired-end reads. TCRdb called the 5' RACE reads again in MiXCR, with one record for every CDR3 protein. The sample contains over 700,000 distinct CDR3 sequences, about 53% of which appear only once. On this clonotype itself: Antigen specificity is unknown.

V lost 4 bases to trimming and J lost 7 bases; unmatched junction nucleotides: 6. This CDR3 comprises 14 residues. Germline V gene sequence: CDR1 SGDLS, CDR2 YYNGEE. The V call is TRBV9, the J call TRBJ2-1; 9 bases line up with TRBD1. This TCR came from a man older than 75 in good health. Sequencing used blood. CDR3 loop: CASSPQGTGNEQFF. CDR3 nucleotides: TGTGCCAGCAGCCCACAGGGGACAGGGAATGAGCAGTTCTTC.